This T cell receptor (beta chain) was captured in a study of blood T cell repertoires in COVID-19. Study-wide context: There were acute and convalescent COVID-19 samples, and they came from the United States, Italy and Spain.

V was clipped by 2 bases and J by 8 bases, with 10 bases between them. The CDR3 length is 14 residues. The germline V gene encodes CDR1 MNHEY and CDR2 SVGAGI. Method: immunoSEQ multiplex PCR; TCRdb's copy keeps in-frame clones and lacks some. The data show a few hundred thousand clones, approximately 89% seen once. This receptor was obtained from a woman aged 60-75 years with COVID-19, enrolled during active disease. This chain uses TRBV6-5 with TRBJ1-6; D not resolved. Material: peripheral blood. CDR3 residues: CASSYEGVDSPLHF. The DNA for the CDR3 is TGTGCCAGCAGTTACGAGGGAGTGGATTCACCCCTCCACTTT.